This T cell receptor (beta chain) was identified during a study of beta chain features in type 1 diabetes. The study's findings and limits: TCRB CDR3 length was moderately but significantly reduced in all four CD4+ subsets of Type 1 diabetes patients.

In regard to this clone: Antigen: not known.

V was clipped by 1 base and J by 6 bases, with 7 bases between them. Germline-derived CDR1 and CDR2 are SGHAT and FQNNGV. The CDR3 is 12 residues long. Every isolated RNA sample was fully reverse transcribed, so sequencing captured expressed TCRB transcripts. Assay: immunoSEQ multiplex PCR; the TCRdb copy retains only in-frame clones and omits some. The table has 680,000 or so clones, around an eighth seen once. The collection from each donor was one heparinised blood draw averaging approximately 110 mL. This clonotype originated in a man aged 18-30 years with type 1 diabetes. Sequencing input: naive CD4+ T cells from blood. V gene TRBV11-2 combines with J gene TRBJ2-7; D call uncertain. CDR3 amino acids: CASSLARSEQYF. DNA of the CDR3: TGTGCCAGCAGCTTAGCGCGGTCCGAGCAGTACTTC.